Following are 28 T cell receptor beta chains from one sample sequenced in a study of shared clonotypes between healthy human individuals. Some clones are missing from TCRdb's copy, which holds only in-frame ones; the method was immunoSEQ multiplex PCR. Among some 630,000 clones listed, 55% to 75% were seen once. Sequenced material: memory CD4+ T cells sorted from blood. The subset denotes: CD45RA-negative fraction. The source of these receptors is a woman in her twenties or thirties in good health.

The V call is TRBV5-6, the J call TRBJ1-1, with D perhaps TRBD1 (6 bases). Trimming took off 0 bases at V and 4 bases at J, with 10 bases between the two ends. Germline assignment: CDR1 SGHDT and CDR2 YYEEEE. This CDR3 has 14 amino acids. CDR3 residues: CASSLGRGGTEAFF. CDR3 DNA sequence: TGTGCCAGCAGCTTGGGGCGAGGGGGCACTGAAGCTTTCTTT.

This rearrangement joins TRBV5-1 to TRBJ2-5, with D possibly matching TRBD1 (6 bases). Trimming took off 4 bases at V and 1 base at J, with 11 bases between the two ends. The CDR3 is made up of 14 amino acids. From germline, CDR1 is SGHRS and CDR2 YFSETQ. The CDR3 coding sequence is TGCGCCAGCAGCCCACAGGGTACCCAAGAGACCCAGTACTTC. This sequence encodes CASSPQGTQETQYF.

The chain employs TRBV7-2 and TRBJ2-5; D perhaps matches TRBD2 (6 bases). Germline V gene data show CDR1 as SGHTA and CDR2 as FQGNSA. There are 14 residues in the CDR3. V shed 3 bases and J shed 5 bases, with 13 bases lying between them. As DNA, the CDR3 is TGTGCCAGCAGCTTTGGCGGGGCCGATGAGACCCAGTACTTC. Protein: CASSFGGADETQYF.

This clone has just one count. The CDR3 coding sequence is TGTGCCAGCAAGGGGACTAGCGGGAGCTCAGATACGCAGTATTTT. Translation: CASKGTSGSSDTQYF. This chain joins TRBV6-1 and TRBJ2-3, with 14 bases fitting TRBD2. This CDR3 region has 15 residues. The germline V gene encodes CDR1 MNHNS and CDR2 SASEGT. J was trimmed by 4 bases and V by 7 bases; bases with no gene match: 4.

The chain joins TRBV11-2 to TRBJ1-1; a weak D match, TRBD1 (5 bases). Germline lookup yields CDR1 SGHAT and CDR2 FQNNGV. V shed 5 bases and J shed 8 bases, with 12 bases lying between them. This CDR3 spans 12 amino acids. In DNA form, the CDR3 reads TGTGCCAGCAGCACCAGGGTAACCGAAGCTTTCTTT. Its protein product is CASSTRVTEAFF.

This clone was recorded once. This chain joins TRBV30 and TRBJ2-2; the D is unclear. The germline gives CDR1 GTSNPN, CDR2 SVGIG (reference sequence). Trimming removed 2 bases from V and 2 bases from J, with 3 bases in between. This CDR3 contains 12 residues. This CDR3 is CAWSRNTGELFF. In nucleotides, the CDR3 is TGTGCCTGGAGTCGTAACACCGGGGAGCTGTTTTTT.

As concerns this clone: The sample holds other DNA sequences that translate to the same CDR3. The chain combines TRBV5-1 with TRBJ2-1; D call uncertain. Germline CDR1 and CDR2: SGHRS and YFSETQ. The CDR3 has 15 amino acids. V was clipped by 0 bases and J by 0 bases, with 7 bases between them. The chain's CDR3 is CASSLASSSYNEQFF. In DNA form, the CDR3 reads TGCGCCAGCAGCTTGGCCTCCTCCTCCTACAATGAGCAGTTCTTC.

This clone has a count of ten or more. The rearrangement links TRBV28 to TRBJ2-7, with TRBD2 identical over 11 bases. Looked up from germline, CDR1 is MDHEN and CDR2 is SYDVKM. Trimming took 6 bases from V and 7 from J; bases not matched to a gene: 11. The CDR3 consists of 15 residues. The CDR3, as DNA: TGTGCCAGCAGAGGAGGACTAGCGGGTTCCTCGGAGCAGTACTTC. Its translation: CASRGGLAGSSEQYF.

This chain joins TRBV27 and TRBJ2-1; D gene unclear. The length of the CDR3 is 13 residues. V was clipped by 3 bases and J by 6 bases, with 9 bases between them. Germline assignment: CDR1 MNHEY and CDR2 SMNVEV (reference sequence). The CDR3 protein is CASSFWDRNEQFF. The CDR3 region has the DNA TGTGCCAGCAGTTTCTGGGATCGCAATGAGCAGTTCTTC.

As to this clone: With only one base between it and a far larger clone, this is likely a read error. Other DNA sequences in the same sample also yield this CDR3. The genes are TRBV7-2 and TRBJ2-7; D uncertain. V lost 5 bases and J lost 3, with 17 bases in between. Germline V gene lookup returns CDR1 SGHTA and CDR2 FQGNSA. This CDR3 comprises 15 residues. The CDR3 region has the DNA TGTGCCAGCAGCCCAAGATGGGGTAAGGGCTACGAGCAGTACTTC. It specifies CASSPRWGKGYEQYF. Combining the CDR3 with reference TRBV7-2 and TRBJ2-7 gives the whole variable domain GAGVSQSPSNKVTEKGKDVELRCDPISGHTALYWYRQSLGQGLEFLIYFQGNSAPDKSGLPSDRFSAERTGGSVSTLTIQRTQQEDSAVYLCASSPRWGKGYEQYFGPGTRLTVT.

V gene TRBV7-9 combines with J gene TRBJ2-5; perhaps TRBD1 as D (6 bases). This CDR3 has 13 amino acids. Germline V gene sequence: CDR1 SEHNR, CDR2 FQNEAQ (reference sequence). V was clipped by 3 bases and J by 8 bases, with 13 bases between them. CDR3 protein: CASSFGGQPTQYF. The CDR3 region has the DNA TGTGCCAGCAGCTTCGGTGGACAGCCAACCCAGTACTTC. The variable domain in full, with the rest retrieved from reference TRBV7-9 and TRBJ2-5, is DTGVSQNPRHKITKRGQNVTFRCDPISEHNRLYWYRQTLGQGPEFLTYFQNEAQLEKSRLLSDRFSAERPKGSFSTLEIQRTEQGDSAMYLCASSFGGQPTQYFGPGTRLLVL.

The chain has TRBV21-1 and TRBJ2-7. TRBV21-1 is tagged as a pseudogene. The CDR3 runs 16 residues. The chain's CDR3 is CASSPGTPRLPTEQYF. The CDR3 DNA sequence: TGTGCCAGCAGCCCTGGGACCCCAAGGTTGCCTACTGAGCAGTACTTC.

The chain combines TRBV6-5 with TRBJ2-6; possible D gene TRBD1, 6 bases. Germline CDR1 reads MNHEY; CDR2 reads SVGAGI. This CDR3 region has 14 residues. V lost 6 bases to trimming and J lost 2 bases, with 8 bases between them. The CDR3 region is CASSKGAGANVLTF. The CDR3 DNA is TGTGCCAGCAGCAAGGGGGCTGGGGCCAACGTCCTGACTTTC.

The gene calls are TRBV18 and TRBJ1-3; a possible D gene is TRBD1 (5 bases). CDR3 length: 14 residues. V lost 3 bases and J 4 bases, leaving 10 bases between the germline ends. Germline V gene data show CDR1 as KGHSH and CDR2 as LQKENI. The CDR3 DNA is TGTGCCAGCTCACCGGGACGGCAAGGAAACACCATATATTTT. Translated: CASSPGRQGNTIYF.

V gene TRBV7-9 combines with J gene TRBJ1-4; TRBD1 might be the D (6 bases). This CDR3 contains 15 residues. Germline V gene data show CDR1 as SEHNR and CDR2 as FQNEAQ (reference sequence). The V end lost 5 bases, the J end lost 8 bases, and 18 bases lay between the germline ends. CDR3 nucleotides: TGTGCCAGCAGCCAAGGACAGTTAGTTCTCGAAAAACTGTTTTTT. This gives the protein CASSQGQLVLEKLFF.

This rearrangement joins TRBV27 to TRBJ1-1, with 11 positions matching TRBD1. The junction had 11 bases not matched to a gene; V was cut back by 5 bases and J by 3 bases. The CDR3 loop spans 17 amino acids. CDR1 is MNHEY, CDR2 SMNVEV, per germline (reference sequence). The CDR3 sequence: CASSPTGQGAVYTEAFF. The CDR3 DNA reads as TGTGCCAGCAGTCCAACCGGACAGGGGGCCGTCTACACTGAAGCTTTCTTT.

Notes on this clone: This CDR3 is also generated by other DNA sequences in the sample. The CDR3 DNA reads as TGCGCCAGCAGCGACCGGACAGGGAGCTCCTACGAGCAGTACTTC. Its translation: CASSDRTGSSYEQYF. The chain joins TRBV5-1 to TRBJ2-7, with TRBD1 matching over 8 bases. CDR3 length: 15 residues. Germline CDR1 is SGHRS and CDR2 is YFSETQ. V lost 4 bases to trimming and J lost 0 bases; unmatched junction nucleotides: 6.

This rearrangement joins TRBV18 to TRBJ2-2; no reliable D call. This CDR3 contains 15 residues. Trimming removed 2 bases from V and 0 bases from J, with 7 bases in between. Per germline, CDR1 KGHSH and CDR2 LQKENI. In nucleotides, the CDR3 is TGTGCCAGCTCACCAGGACCTACGAACACCGGGGAGCTGTTTTTT. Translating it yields CASSPGPTNTGELFF.

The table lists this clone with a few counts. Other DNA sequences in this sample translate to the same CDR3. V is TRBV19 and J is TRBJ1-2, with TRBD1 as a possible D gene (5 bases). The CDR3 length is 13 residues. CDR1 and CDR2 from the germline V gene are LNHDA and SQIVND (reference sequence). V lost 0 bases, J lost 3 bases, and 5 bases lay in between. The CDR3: CASSIDRDYGYTF. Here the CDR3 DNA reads TGTGCCAGTAGTATAGACAGGGACTATGGCTACACCTTC.

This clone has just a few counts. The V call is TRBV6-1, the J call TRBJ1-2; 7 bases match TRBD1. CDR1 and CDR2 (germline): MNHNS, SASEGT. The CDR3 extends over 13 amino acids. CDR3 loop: CAPRAQGDYGYTF. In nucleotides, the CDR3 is TGTGCTCCGAGGGCGCAGGGGGACTATGGCTACACCTTC.

DNA for the CDR3: TGTGCCTGGAGAGCACCACACGTCTATGGCTACACCTTC. It encodes CAWRAPHVYGYTF. The genes are TRBV30 and TRBJ1-2; D is unresolved. Germline V lookup: CDR1 GTSNPN, CDR2 SVGIG (reference sequence). The CDR3 sequence is 13 residues long. Trimming stripped 3 bases from V and 4 bases from J, with 12 bases between.

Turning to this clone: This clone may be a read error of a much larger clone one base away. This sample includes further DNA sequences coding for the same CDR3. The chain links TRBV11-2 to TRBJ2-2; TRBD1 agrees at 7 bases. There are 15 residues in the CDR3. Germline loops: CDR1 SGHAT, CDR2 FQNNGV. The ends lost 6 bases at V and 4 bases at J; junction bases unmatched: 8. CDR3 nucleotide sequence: TGTGCCAGCAGTTCCGGGACAGCCTTCACCGGGGAGCTGTTTTTT. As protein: CASSSGTAFTGELFF.

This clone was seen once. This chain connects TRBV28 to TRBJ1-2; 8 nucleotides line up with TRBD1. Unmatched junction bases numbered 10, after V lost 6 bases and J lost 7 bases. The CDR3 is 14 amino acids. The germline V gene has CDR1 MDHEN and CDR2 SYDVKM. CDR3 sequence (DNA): TGTGCCAGCAGCTCCCACGACAGGGGAGTTGGCTACACCTTC. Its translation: CASSSHDRGVGYTF.

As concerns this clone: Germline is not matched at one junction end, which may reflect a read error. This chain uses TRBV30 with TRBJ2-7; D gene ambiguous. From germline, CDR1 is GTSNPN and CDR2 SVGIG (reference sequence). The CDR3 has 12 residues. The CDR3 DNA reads TGTGCCTGGAGTGACAGCAGTTACGGGCAGTACTTC. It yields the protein CAWSDSSYGQYF.

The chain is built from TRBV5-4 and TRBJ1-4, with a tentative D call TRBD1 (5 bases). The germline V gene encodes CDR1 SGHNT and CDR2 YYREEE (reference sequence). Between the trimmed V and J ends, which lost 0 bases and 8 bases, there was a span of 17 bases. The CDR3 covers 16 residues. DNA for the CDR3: TGTGCCAGCAGCTTGGCCCAGGGAGGACATTTGGAAAAACTGTTTTTT. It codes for CASSLAQGGHLEKLFF. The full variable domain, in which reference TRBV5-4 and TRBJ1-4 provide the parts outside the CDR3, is ETGVTQSPTHLIKTRGQQVTLRCSSQSGHNTVSWYQQALGQGPQFIFQYYREEENGRGNFPPRFSGLQFPNYSSELNVNALELDDSALYLCASSLAQGGHLEKLFFGSGTQLSVL.

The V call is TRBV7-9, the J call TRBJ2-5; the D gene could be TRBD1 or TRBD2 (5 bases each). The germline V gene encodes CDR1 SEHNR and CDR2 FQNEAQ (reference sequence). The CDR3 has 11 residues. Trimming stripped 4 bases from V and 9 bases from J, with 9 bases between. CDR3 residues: CASSSGPAQYF. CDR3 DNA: TGTGCCAGCAGCTCGGGGCCGGCCCAGTACTTC.

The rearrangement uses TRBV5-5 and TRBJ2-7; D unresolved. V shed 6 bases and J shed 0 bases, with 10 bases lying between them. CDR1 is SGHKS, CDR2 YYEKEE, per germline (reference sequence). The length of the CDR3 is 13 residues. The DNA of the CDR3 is TGTGCCAGCAAAAAGCCCTCCTCCTACGAGCAGTACTTC. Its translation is CASKKPSSYEQYF.

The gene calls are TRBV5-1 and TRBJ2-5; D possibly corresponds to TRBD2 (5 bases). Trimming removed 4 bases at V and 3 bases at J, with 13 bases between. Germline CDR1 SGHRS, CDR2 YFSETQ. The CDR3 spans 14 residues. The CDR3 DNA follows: TGCGCCAGCAGCCCGGGGATCGAGGAAGAGACCCAGTACTTC. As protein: CASSPGIEEETQYF. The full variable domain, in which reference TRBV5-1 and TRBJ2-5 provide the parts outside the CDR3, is KAGVTQTPRYLIKTRGQQVTLSCSPISGHRSVSWYQQTPGQGLQFLFEYFSETQRNKGNFPGRFSGRQFSNSRSEMNVSTLELGDSALYLCASSPGIEEETQYFGPGTRLLVL.